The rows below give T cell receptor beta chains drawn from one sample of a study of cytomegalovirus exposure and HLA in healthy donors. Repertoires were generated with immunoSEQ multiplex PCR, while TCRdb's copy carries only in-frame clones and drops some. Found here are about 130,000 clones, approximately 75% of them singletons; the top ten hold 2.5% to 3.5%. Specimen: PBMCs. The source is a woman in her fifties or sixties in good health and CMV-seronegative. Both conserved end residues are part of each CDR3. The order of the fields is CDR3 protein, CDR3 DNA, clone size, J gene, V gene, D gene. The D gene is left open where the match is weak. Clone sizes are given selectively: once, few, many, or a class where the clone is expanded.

cdr3_aa: CASSPGQGTDTQYF
cdr3_nt: TGTGCCAGCTCACCGGGACAGGGGACAGATACGCAGTATTTT
clone_size: .
j_call: TRBJ2-3
v_call: TRBV18
d_call: TRBD1

cdr3_aa: CASRGGLAGIGANVLTF
cdr3_nt: TGTGCCAGCCGAGGGGGACTAGCGGGGATTGGGGCCAACGTCCTGACTTTC
clone_size: .
j_call: TRBJ2-6
v_call: TRBV10-3
d_call: TRBD2

cdr3_aa: CAWSGTFEKLFF
cdr3_nt: TGTGCCTGGAGTGGGACTTTTGAAAAACTGTTTTTT
clone_size: .
j_call: TRBJ1-4
v_call: TRBV30
d_call: .

cdr3_aa: CASSFYVRDRKNYGYTF
cdr3_nt: TGTGCCAGCAGTTTTTATGTCCGGGACAGGAAAAACTATGGCTACACCTTC
clone_size: .
j_call: TRBJ1-2
v_call: TRBV27
d_call: TRBD1

cdr3_aa: CAWGPGLASGGELFF
cdr3_nt: TGTGCCTGGGGTCCGGGACTAGCGTCAGGCGGGGAGCTGTTTTTT
clone_size: .
j_call: TRBJ2-2
v_call: TRBV30
d_call: TRBD2

cdr3_aa: CATSRYRLFQETQYF
cdr3_nt: TGTGCCACCAGCCGATATCGACTTTTCCAAGAGACCCAGTACTTC
clone_size: .
j_call: TRBJ2-5
v_call: TRBV15
d_call: .

cdr3_aa: CASSGQGAGQPQHF
cdr3_nt: TGTGCCAGCAGTGGGCAGGGGGCAGGACAGCCCCAGCATTTT
clone_size: once
j_call: TRBJ1-5
v_call: TRBV2
d_call: TRBD1

cdr3_aa: CASRTTGGHEQYF
cdr3_nt: TGTGCCAGCAGGACGACAGGGGGCCACGAGCAGTACTTC
clone_size: .
j_call: TRBJ2-7
v_call: TRBV27
d_call: TRBD1

cdr3_aa: CASSLQGTGNTIYF
cdr3_nt: TGTGCCAGTAGTCTCCAGGGGACTGGAAACACCATATATTTT
clone_size: .
j_call: TRBJ1-3
v_call: TRBV19
d_call: .

cdr3_aa: CASSPLDSAGEQYF
cdr3_nt: TGTGCCAGCTCACCCCTGGACTCGGCGGGCGAGCAGTACTTC
clone_size: .
j_call: TRBJ2-7
v_call: TRBV18
d_call: .

cdr3_aa: CASSYTGGATDGYTF
cdr3_nt: TGTGCCAGCAGCTATACAGGGGGCGCGACTGACGGCTACACCTTC
clone_size: .
j_call: TRBJ1-2
v_call: TRBV7-2
d_call: TRBD1

cdr3_aa: CASSLGLAGVGEQFF
cdr3_nt: TGTGCCAGCAGTTTGGGACTAGCGGGAGTAGGGGAGCAGTTCTTC
clone_size: .
j_call: TRBJ2-1
v_call: TRBV28
d_call: TRBD2

cdr3_aa: CASSIPPGLAETQYF
cdr3_nt: TGTGCCAGTAGTATCCCCCCAGGGTTGGCGGAAACGCAGTATTTT
clone_size: .
j_call: TRBJ2-3
v_call: TRBV19
d_call: .

cdr3_aa: CASSLSNRVDEQYF
cdr3_nt: TGTGCCAGCAGTTTATCCAACAGGGTTGACGAGCAGTACTTC
clone_size: once
j_call: TRBJ2-7
v_call: TRBV27
d_call: .

cdr3_aa: CASRNKPRGSPEAFF
cdr3_nt: TGCGCCAGCAGAAACAAACCCAGGGGGTCCCCTGAAGCTTTCTTT
clone_size: few
j_call: TRBJ1-1
v_call: TRBV4-1
d_call: TRBD1

cdr3_aa: CAWSGLPDGAQYF
cdr3_nt: TGTGCCTGGAGTGGACTGCCCGACGGTGCGCAGTATTTT
clone_size: few
j_call: TRBJ2-3
v_call: TRBV30
d_call: .

cdr3_aa: CASSPLFSGNTIYF
cdr3_nt: TGTGCCAGCAGCCCCCTTTTTTCGGGAAACACCATATATTTT
clone_size: .
j_call: TRBJ1-3
v_call: TRBV7-9
d_call: .

cdr3_aa: CASSLQGLTNEKLFF
cdr3_nt: TGTGCCAGCAGTTTACAGGGTTTGACGAATGAAAAACTGTTTTTT
clone_size: .
j_call: TRBJ1-4
v_call: TRBV28
d_call: .

cdr3_aa: CASSAPKGGQHNYGYTF
cdr3_nt: TGTGCCAGCAGCGCCCCTAAGGGGGGACAGCATAACTATGGCTACACCTTC
clone_size: .
j_call: TRBJ1-2
v_call: TRBV9
d_call: TRBD1

cdr3_aa: CASSFMAGASYEQYF
cdr3_nt: TGTGCCAGCAGCTTCATGGCGGGAGCTTCTTACGAGCAGTACTTC
clone_size: .
j_call: TRBJ2-7
v_call: TRBV11-2
d_call: TRBD2

cdr3_aa: CASSVQGGQETQYF
cdr3_nt: TGTGCCAGCTCAGTACAGGGGGGACAAGAGACCCAGTACTTC
clone_size: .
j_call: TRBJ2-5
v_call: TRBV18
d_call: TRBD1

cdr3_aa: CAISTRQGMTDTQYF
cdr3_nt: TGTGCCATCAGTACCCGACAGGGAATGACAGATACGCAGTATTTT
clone_size: .
j_call: TRBJ2-3
v_call: TRBV10-3
d_call: TRBD1

cdr3_aa: CAISGDTSYEQYF
cdr3_nt: TGTGCCATCAGTGGAGACACTTCCTACGAGCAGTACTTC
clone_size: .
j_call: TRBJ2-7
v_call: TRBV10-3
d_call: .

cdr3_aa: CASSQRDRGLREQYF
cdr3_nt: TGTGCCAGCAGCCAACGAGACAGGGGTTTAAGGGAGCAGTACTTC
clone_size: .
j_call: TRBJ2-7
v_call: TRBV4-2
d_call: TRBD1

cdr3_aa: CASSLVGRSYNEQFF
cdr3_nt: TGTGCCAGCAGTTTGGTCGGGAGGTCCTACAATGAGCAGTTCTTC
clone_size: once
j_call: TRBJ2-1
v_call: TRBV27
d_call: TRBD2

cdr3_aa: CATSSLAVSYNEQFF
cdr3_nt: TGTGCCACCAGCAGTTTAGCGGTTTCCTACAATGAGCAGTTCTTC
clone_size: .
j_call: TRBJ2-1
v_call: TRBV15
d_call: .

cdr3_aa: CASSHVAMVGAGELFF
cdr3_nt: TGTGCCAGCAGCCACGTGGCTATGGTGGGAGCCGGGGAGCTGTTTTTT
clone_size: .
j_call: TRBJ2-2
v_call: TRBV13
d_call: .

cdr3_aa: CASSHPQGEAFF
cdr3_nt: TGTGCCAGCAGCCACCCACAGGGAGAAGCTTTCTTT
clone_size: once
j_call: TRBJ1-1
v_call: TRBV6-1
d_call: .

cdr3_aa: CASSPLRVGAFF
cdr3_nt: TGTGCCAGCAGCCCACTGAGGGTAGGAGCTTTCTTT
clone_size: .
j_call: TRBJ1-1
v_call: TRBV14
d_call: .

cdr3_aa: CASSIGPAGAYEQYF
cdr3_nt: TGTGCCAGTAGTATAGGGCCAGCGGGGGCCTACGAGCAGTACTTC
clone_size: .
j_call: TRBJ2-7
v_call: TRBV19
d_call: TRBD2

cdr3_aa: CASRTPGGFNEKLFF
cdr3_nt: TGTGCCAGCAGGACTCCGGGGGGGTTTAATGAAAAACTGTTTTTT
clone_size: .
j_call: TRBJ1-4
v_call: TRBV28
d_call: .

cdr3_aa: CASSSTSGGETQYF
cdr3_nt: TGTGCCAGCAGTTCGACTAGCGGAGGAGAGACCCAGTACTTC
clone_size: .
j_call: TRBJ2-5
v_call: TRBV27
d_call: TRBD2

cdr3_aa: CTSSSNPTGKYSGYTF
cdr3_nt: TGTACCAGCAGTTCCAACCCCACCGGGAAATACTCCGGCTACACCTTC
clone_size: once
j_call: TRBJ1-2
v_call: TRBV27
d_call: .

cdr3_aa: CASSLRTSGSMYF
cdr3_nt: TGTGCCAGCAGCTTAAGGACTAGCGGATCTATGTACTTC
clone_size: .
j_call: TRBJ2-5
v_call: TRBV7-2
d_call: TRBD2

cdr3_aa: CASSRENTEAFF
cdr3_nt: TGTGCCAGCAGCCGGGAGAACACTGAAGCTTTCTTT
clone_size: few
j_call: TRBJ1-1
v_call: TRBV7-9
d_call: .

cdr3_aa: CASSDRGLAIYEQYF
cdr3_nt: TGTGCCAGCAGTGACCGGGGACTAGCAATCTACGAGCAGTACTTC
clone_size: .
j_call: TRBJ2-7
v_call: TRBV2
d_call: TRBD2

cdr3_aa: CAISESGASNEKLFF
cdr3_nt: TGTGCCATCAGTGAGTCTGGGGCATCTAATGAAAAACTGTTTTTT
clone_size: once
j_call: TRBJ1-4
v_call: TRBV10-3
d_call: .

cdr3_aa: CASRQGAGLLANEQFF
cdr3_nt: TGTGCCAGCAGGCAGGGAGCGGGGCTCCTTGCCAATGAGCAGTTCTTC
clone_size: .
j_call: TRBJ2-1
v_call: TRBV27
d_call: TRBD2

cdr3_aa: CASSSSANSPLHF
cdr3_nt: TGTGCCAGCAGCAGTAGCGCAAATTCACCCCTCCACTTT
clone_size: .
j_call: TRBJ1-6
v_call: TRBV18
d_call: .

cdr3_aa: CASSKPGQKSYNEQFF
cdr3_nt: TGCGCCAGCAGTAAGCCGGGACAGAAATCCTACAATGAGCAGTTCTTC
clone_size: .
j_call: TRBJ2-1
v_call: TRBV4-1
d_call: TRBD1

cdr3_aa: CASGDRGGETQYF
cdr3_nt: TGTGCCAGCGGGGACAGGGGCGGGGAGACCCAGTACTTC
clone_size: .
j_call: TRBJ2-5
v_call: TRBV2
d_call: TRBD1

cdr3_aa: CASRILGGTSTDTQYF
cdr3_nt: TGTGCCAGCAGGATTCTAGGGGGTACTAGCACAGATACGCAGTATTTT
clone_size: few
j_call: TRBJ2-3
v_call: TRBV2
d_call: .

cdr3_aa: CASSLRSGGHEQYF
cdr3_nt: TGTGCCAGCAGTTTACGTTCGGGGGGGCATGAGCAGTACTTC
clone_size: .
j_call: TRBJ2-7
v_call: TRBV27
d_call: TRBD2

cdr3_aa: CASSSRWGDSPLHF
cdr3_nt: TGTGCCAGCAGCTCTCGTTGGGGGGATTCACCCCTCCACTTT
clone_size: .
j_call: TRBJ1-6
v_call: TRBV13
d_call: .

cdr3_aa: CASRQDFGGYTF
cdr3_nt: TGTGCCAGCAGACAGGATTTTGGTGGCTACACCTTC
clone_size: once
j_call: TRBJ1-2
v_call: TRBV6-1
d_call: .

cdr3_aa: CAIRASGDGEKLFF
cdr3_nt: TGTGCCATCAGAGCCTCGGGGGATGGTGAAAAACTGTTTTTT
clone_size: .
j_call: TRBJ1-4
v_call: TRBV10-3
d_call: .

cdr3_aa: CASQGGVTDTQYF
cdr3_nt: TGTGCCAGCCAGGGCGGGGTCACAGATACGCAGTATTTT
clone_size: .
j_call: TRBJ2-3
v_call: TRBV19
d_call: .

cdr3_aa: CASSQEGSRWTGELFF
cdr3_nt: TGCGCCAGCAGCCAAGAAGGTAGCCGGTGGACCGGGGAGCTGTTTTTT
clone_size: .
j_call: TRBJ2-2
v_call: TRBV4-3
d_call: .